The entry below describes one TCR beta chain. Its antigen is still unknown. This record belongs to a study of OX40 agonist ivuxolimab in advanced cancers. Trimming took 0 bases from V and 1 from J, leaving 7 bases between them. The germline V gene has CDR1 SQVTM and CDR2 ANQGSEA. The CDR3 contains 13 residues. Study-wide points: Partial responders treated at 0.1-3.0 mg/kg exhibited clonal expansion among the lowest measured. At 0.1 to 3.0 mg/kg and by week 6, clonal expansion occurred in CD4+ and CD8+ blood T cells. The average count of expanded clones was higher among CD8+ T cells than among CD4+.

Libraries were prepared by immunoSEQ multiplex PCR; TCRdb keeps only in-frame clonotypes and omits some of them. The sample holds some 80,000 clones, around four fifths seen once. J is TRBJ2-7 and V is TRBV29-1, with no clear D. This receptor was obtained from an adult with an advanced solid tumor such as melanoma, head and neck, liver or kidney cancer. Here the sequenced sample was CD4+ or CD8+ T cells sorted from blood, taken in a trial of the OX40 agonist ivuxolimab. This chain's CDR3 is CSVEEGGSYEQYF. The CDR3 bases are TGCAGCGTTGAAGAAGGTGGTTCCTACGAGCAGTACTTC.